This T cell receptor beta chain was sequenced during a study of shared clonotypes between healthy human individuals. The study separated CD4+ cells into CD45RA+ naive and CD45RA-negative memory subsets. Trimming pared 2 bases from V and 5 bases from J, leaving 10 bases between. Germline CDR1 reads MGHRA; CDR2 reads YSYEKL. The CDR3 has 14 residues. This table comes from immunoSEQ multiplex PCR, and its TCRdb copy is limited to in-frame clones, with some not included. Seen here are about 2.5 million clones, 85% to 95% observed once, and the top ten hold 0.37%. This clonotype was sampled from a man between 18 and 29 years old in good health. Some clones in this sample may be carry-over from other donors' samples. This chain connects TRBV4-1 to TRBJ2-1; the D gene is possibly TRBD2 (5 bases). Material for sequencing was naive CD4+ T cells from PBMCs. Documented subset: CD45RA+ positively selected. CDR3 nucleotides: TGCGCCAGCAGCCAACCCAAGCGGAACAATGAGCAGTTCTTC. Protein: CASSQPKRNNEQFF.